This TCR beta chain appears in the sequencing data of a study of blood T cell repertoires in COVID-19. At the level of the study: There were acute and convalescent COVID-19 samples, and they came from the United States, Italy and Spain. Sample material is recorded as cDNA or gDNA derived from T cells, B-cell-depleted T cells, or PBMCs.

With V trimmed by 2 bases and J by 3 bases, 8 bases remained unmatched. CDR1 and CDR2 from the germline V gene are SGHDN and FVKESK. The CDR3 sequence is 16 residues long. Authors' data handling: Quantification of nucleated cells was approximated via reference gene primer amplification. Repertoires were generated with immunoSEQ multiplex PCR, while TCRdb's copy carries only in-frame clones and drops some. V and J calls and clone size follow that table, whereas D and trimming were derived from the DNA. The table includes 200,000 to 250,000 clones, approximately 86% detected once. The sample comprised peripheral blood. V and J are TRBV14 and TRBJ1-1; 8 bases are a match to TRBD1. This sequence was found in an elderly woman with active or convalescent COVID-19. The chain's CDR3 is CASSQFPGGRDTEAFF. CDR3 sequence (DNA): TGTGCCAGCAGCCAATTTCCAGGGGGCCGGGACACTGAAGCTTTCTTT.